This is a list of T cell receptor beta chains from one sample in a study of T cells in Graves' hyperthyroidism and ophthalmopathy. One entry per CDR3 protein results from TCRdb running MiXCR on the multiplex PCR reads. The sample gives approximately 570,000 distinct CDR3 sequences, just under 20% of which show up once; approximately 50% is in the top ten. Sequenced input: blood. These receptors originate from a man aged 35 to 55 with Graves' ophthalmopathy. CDR3s include the opening cysteine and the closing phenylalanine or tryptophan. A D gene is named only where the DNA matches it firmly. The size field is filled for only some rows; it gives once, few, many or a size class.

V,D,J,size,DNA,CDR3
TRBV6-1,TRBD1,TRBJ2-1,NA,TGTGCCAGCAGTGAACCGGGACAGACGAATGAGCAGTTCTTC,CASSEPGQTNEQFF
TRBV12-3/TRBV12-4,NA,TRBJ1-2,few,TGTGCCAGCAGTTTAGGCAGGGGAGAAGGCTACACCTTC,CASSLGRGEGYTF
TRBV28,TRBD1,TRBJ2-7,many,TGTGCCAGCTTACACGACAGGGGGCGCTACGAGCAGTACTTC,CASLHDRGRYEQYF
TRBV30,NA,TRBJ2-7,few,TGTGCCTGGAGTAGGGGGGACGAGCAGTACTTC,CAWSRGDEQYF
TRBV12-3/TRBV12-4,TRBD1,TRBJ1-5,NA,TGTGCCAGCAGTAGCAGGGGGCTAGTTCAGCCCCAGCATTTT,CASSSRGLVQPQHF
TRBV5-5,TRBD2,TRBJ2-2,NA,TGTGCCAGCAGCTTGCTTTTGGGACTAGCGGGAGTGGCCGGGGAGCTGTTTTTT,CASSLLLGLAGVAGELFF
TRBV3-1,TRBD1,TRBJ2-1,few,TGTGCCAGCAGCCAAGACAGGGGGCCGAACAATGAGCAGTTCTTC,CASSQDRGPNNEQFF
TRBV6-1,TRBD1,TRBJ2-7,NA,TGTGCCAGCAGTAAGACCGGGACAGCTACCTACGAGCAGTACTTC,CASSKTGTATYEQYF
TRBV7-9,NA,TRBJ2-5,NA,TGTGCCTGCAGCTTAACAAGGGAAGAGACCCAGTACTTC,CACSLTREETQYF
TRBV7-7,NA,TRBJ2-2,many,TGTGCTAGCAGCTTCCGCGCCCTTGCGAACACCGGGGAGCTGTTTTTT,CASSFRALANTGELFF
TRBV4-3,TRBD2,TRBJ2-5,few,TGCGCCAGCAGCCAACGGGCACTAGCGGGAGGGGGAGAGACCCAGTACTTC,CASSQRALAGGGETQYF
TRBV15,NA,TRBJ1-2,NA,TGTGCCACCAGCAAATCGGACTATGGCTACACCTTC,CATSKSDYGYTF
TRBV28,NA,TRBJ2-5,many,TGTGCCAGCAGTGGCGCTAATTGGCTCCAAGAGACCCAGTACTTC,CASSGANWLQETQYF
TRBV6-2/TRBV6-3,NA,TRBJ2-1,few,TGTGCCAGCAGTTGCCTCACAGCTCTAATGTCGGAGCAGTTCTTC,CASSCLTALMSEQFF
TRBV2,TRBD2,TRBJ2-3,many,TGTGCCAGCAGTGATAATCAGCGGGGGGGCCGGGATACGCAGTATTTT,CASSDNQRGGRDTQYF
TRBV20-1,TRBD1,TRBJ2-7,few,TGCAGTGTTCTGGGGGAGACAGGGGGCTCCCGGCAGTACTTC,CSVLGETGGSRQYF